The rows below give T cell receptor beta chains drawn from one sample of a study of early T cells in non-severe SARS-CoV-2 infection. In TCRdb, the 5' RACE reads were re-called with MiXCR into one record per CDR3 protein. The profile shows 85,000 to 100,000 distinct CDR3 sequences, over 15% of them singletons. The source material was whole blood, sampled at baseline. The receptors come from an adult who was a healthcare worker with PCR-confirmed SARS-CoV-2 infection or an uninfected control (not recorded which). Each CDR3 is given with its conserved first and last residue. Each record gives: V gene, clone size, D gene, J gene, CDR3 DNA, CDR3 protein. D genes are given only for firm matches. Only part of the rows carry a size: once, few, many, or a class if the clone is expanded.

TRBV6-6	-	-	TRBJ2-5	TGTGCCAGCAGGGGGATTTTAGCGGAGACCCAGTACTTC	CASRGILAETQYF
TRBV3-2	few	-	TRBJ2-7	TGTGCCAGCAGCCAAGCCCCTGGAGGGCGGTCCTACGAGCAGTACTTC	CASSQAPGGRSYEQYF
TRBV20-1	few	-	TRBJ2-1	TGCAGTGCGACAAAGGACCTTCATGAGCAGTTCTTC	CSATKDLHEQFF
TRBV12-3/TRBV12-4	many	TRBD1	TRBJ1-1	TGTGCCAGCAGATCCACTCCGGGACAGGGGAAAGCTTTCTTT	CASRSTPGQGKAFF
TRBV25-1	many	TRBD1	TRBJ2-3	TGTGCCAGCAGTGATAGCAGGGGGCTGGATACGCAGTATTTT	CASSDSRGLDTQYF
TRBV28	many	-	TRBJ1-5	TGTGCCAGCAGTTTAAGAGAGCAGCCCCAGCATTTT	CASSLREQPQHF
TRBV27	many	TRBD2	TRBJ2-1	TGTGCCAGCAGGACTCTAGCGGCAAACCCCAATGAGCAGTTCTTC	CASRTLAANPNEQFF
TRBV12-3/TRBV12-4	many	TRBD2	TRBJ2-1	TGTGCCAGCAGTCCTACTAGCGGGAGCCACAATGAGCAGTTCTTC	CASSPTSGSHNEQFF
TRBV13	many	-	TRBJ2-2	TGTGCCAGCAGCTTTGGGGCGCTCGGGACCGGGGAGCTGTTTTTT	CASSFGALGTGELFF
TRBV6-6	few	-	TRBJ1-1	TGTGCCAGCAGATTTGGTAACACTGAAGCTTTCTTT	CASRFGNTEAFF
TRBV11-2	-	TRBD2	TRBJ2-7	TGTGCCAGCCGCGCCCTAGCGGGAGTCAACGAGCAGTACTTC	CASRALAGVNEQYF
TRBV7-2	few	-	TRBJ2-2	TGTGCCAGCAGACCATACAGGGCCGGGGAGCTGTTTTTT	CASRPYRAGELFF
TRBV5-4	many	TRBD2	TRBJ2-5	TGTGCCAGCAGCCCAGGGGTAGCGGGGCAAGAGACCCAGTACTTC	CASSPGVAGQETQYF
TRBV28	-	-	TRBJ2-3	TGTGCCAGCAGTTTCCTGAGGGGGGCTAGCACAGATACGCAGTATTTT	CASSFLRGASTDTQYF
TRBV18	many	-	TRBJ1-2	TGTGCCAGCTCACCGGGGACGGATCGCGGCGGCTACACCTTC	CASSPGTDRGGYTF
TRBV12-3/TRBV12-4	once	TRBD2	TRBJ2-3	TGTGCCAGCAGCCGACTAGCGAGAACTAGCACAGATACGCAGTATTTT	CASSRLARTSTDTQYF
TRBV11-2	-	TRBD1	TRBJ1-6	TGTGCCAGCAGCTTAGGGGACAGGAACCCGTATTCACCCCTCCACTTT	CASSLGDRNPYSPLHF
TRBV27	few	-	TRBJ2-1	TGTGCCAGCAGTAAGGCGAACCTCCCAGAACTAGCCCGGTACAATGAGCAGTTCTTC	CASSKANLPELARYNEQFF
TRBV5-6	few	-	TRBJ2-4	TGTGCCAGCAGCTTGTTGGCGGGTGCCAAAAACATTCAGTACTTC	CASSLLAGAKNIQYF
TRBV6-2/TRBV6-3	few	-	TRBJ1-1	TGTGCCAGCAGTTACCCCAACTCGAACACTGAAGCTTTCTTT	CASSYPNSNTEAFF
TRBV20-1	few	-	TRBJ2-7	TGCAGTGCTAGCCCCGGTATAAACGAGCAGTACTTC	CSASPGINEQYF
TRBV5-1	-	TRBD2	TRBJ2-7	TGCGCCAGCAGCTTAGCGGGAGCCTCCTACGAGCAGTACTTC	CASSLAGASYEQYF
TRBV20-1	many	-	TRBJ2-1	TGCAGTGCTAGTCCCGAGGAGGGGTACAATGAGCAGTTCTTC	CSASPEEGYNEQFF
TRBV12-3/TRBV12-4	once	TRBD2	TRBJ2-7	TGTGCCAGCAGCACTGAACTAGCGGGAGACCACGAGCAGTACTTC	CASSTELAGDHEQYF
TRBV28	few	-	TRBJ1-1	TGTGCCAGCAGTTTGTCGGGCAGCCTAAAAGCTTTCTTT	CASSLSGSLKAFF
TRBV11-3	few	-	TRBJ2-3	TGTGCCAGCAGCACCGGGGGAGATACGCAGTATTTT	CASSTGGDTQYF
TRBV28	-	-	TRBJ1-1	TGTGTCAGCGGGACTGAAGCTTTCTTT	CVSGTEAFF
TRBV5-1	-	-	TRBJ2-7	TGCGCCAGCAGCTTGAAACCAGGGCGAAGCTCCTACGAGCAGTACTTC	CASSLKPGRSSYEQYF
TRBV12-3/TRBV12-4	-	TRBD2	TRBJ2-2	TGTGCCAGCAGTTTAGGTAGCGGGAGGGCCACCGGGGAGCTGTTTTTT	CASSLGSGRATGELFF
TRBV18	-	-	TRBJ1-6	TGTGCCAGCTCACCAGTGGCAAATTCACCCCTCCACTTT	CASSPVANSPLHF
TRBV7-3	-	-	TRBJ1-1	TGTGCCAGCGGAATCGACCGGAACACTGAAGCTTTCTTT	CASGIDRNTEAFF
TRBV11-1	-	TRBD2	TRBJ2-7	TGTGCCAGCAGCTTAGCACAGACTAGCGGGAAACTCGACGAGCAGTACTTC	CASSLAQTSGKLDEQYF
TRBV7-9	few	-	TRBJ2-1	TGTGCCAGCAGCTTAGCGGCTTACAATGAGCAGTTCTTC	CASSLAAYNEQFF
TRBV28	few	-	TRBJ1-1	TGTGCCCACCGAGGGCGACGACTTGAAGCTTTCTTT	CAHRGRRLEAFF
TRBV20-1	few	TRBD2	TRBJ2-7	TGCAGTGCTCCTGGAATAGCGGGAGGGCCTTTAGAGCAGTACTTC	CSAPGIAGGPLEQYF
TRBV12-3/TRBV12-4	few	TRBD2	TRBJ2-5	TGTGCCAGCAGTTTAGGTTTTCGGGGAGGGGAGACCCAGTACTTC	CASSLGFRGGETQYF
TRBV16	-	-	TRBJ1-1	TGTGCCAGCAGCGATTACGCTTTCTTT	CASSDYAFF
TRBV27	-	TRBD1	TRBJ1-3	TGTGCCAGCAGTTTTTCTGGGACAGGCCACACCATATATTTT	CASSFSGTGHTIYF
TRBV12-3/TRBV12-4	few	-	TRBJ1-3	TGTGCCAGCAGTTTCAGGGTTTCGGGAAACACCATATATTTT	CASSFRVSGNTIYF
TRBV27	few	TRBD2	TRBJ2-7	TGTGCCAGCAGCCCGGGACTAGGGTACTACGAGCAGTACTTC	CASSPGLGYYEQYF
TRBV12-3/TRBV12-4	few	-	TRBJ2-5	TGTGCCAGCGGCCCCACGTTAGGGACCCAGTACTTC	CASGPTLGTQYF
TRBV10-3	few	-	TRBJ1-3	TGTGCCATCATGGCGGGGGGCCGCGGAAACACCATATATTTT	CAIMAGGRGNTIYF
TRBV12-3/TRBV12-4	few	-	TRBJ2-6	TGTGCCAGCAGCGTCGGACAGCTTTTTAAAGACGTCCTGACTTTC	CASSVGQLFKDVLTF
TRBV5-6	-	-	TRBJ1-2	TGTGCCAGCAGCTTTATCCAGGGTAGGACCTATGGCTACACCTTC	CASSFIQGRTYGYTF
TRBV21-1	many	-	TRBJ2-1	TGTGCCAGCAGCAAAGCCGTCCGGGACTCGGAGCAGTTCTTC	CASSKAVRDSEQFF
TRBV21-1	few	-	TRBJ2-1	TGTGCCAGCAGCCAGAGCGGGATCTCCTACAATGAGCAGTTCTTC	CASSQSGISYNEQFF
TRBV10-3	few	-	TRBJ1-1	TGTGCCATCACCGATCCCCCGGGGGGTAACACTGAAGCTTTCTTT	CAITDPPGGNTEAFF
TRBV3-1	many	TRBD2	TRBJ2-5	TGTGCCAGCAGCCAAGATGGAGGCGGGAGTCAAGAGACCCAGTACTTC	CASSQDGGGSQETQYF
TRBV7-9	few	-	TRBJ2-3	TGTGCCAGCAGACCCATAGCGGCCAGCACAGATACGCAGTATTTT	CASRPIAASTDTQYF
TRBV13	many	-	TRBJ2-3	TGTGCCAGCAGCTTGACAACTACCACAGATACGCAGTATTTT	CASSLTTTTDTQYF
TRBV5-1	-	-	TRBJ1-4	TGCGCCAGCAGCCAAGAGAGGGGATCCGGAAATCTGTTTTTT	CASSQERGSGNLFF
TRBV7-8	-	TRBD2	TRBJ2-5	TGTGCCAGCAGCTTATATGGCGGGGGGCCGGAGACCCAGTACTTC	CASSLYGGGPETQYF
TRBV2	few	TRBD1	TRBJ2-1	TGTGCCAGCAGGGAGGACAGGGGATCCTACAATGAGCAGTTCTTC	CASREDRGSYNEQFF
TRBV20-1	few	TRBD2	TRBJ2-1	TGCAGTGCTAGTGAGGGACTAGCGGATTACAATGAGCAGTTCTTC	CSASEGLADYNEQFF